This T cell receptor beta chain stems from a study of spatial heterogeneity in lung cancer. The overall study: Samples came from 72 TRACERx patients with untreated early-stage lung cancer. When follow-up PBMC samples existed, they were sequenced (at a median of around 23 months after resection). Study-level results: Ubiquitous expanded tumor TCRs were observed in blood more at resection than follow-up.

Time point noted: blood at routine non-recurrence follow-up after resection. The input material, whole RNA from tumor, nontumor lung or frozen PBMC, was sequenced unsorted. TCRdb itself ran the 5' RACE reads through MiXCR, one entry per CDR3 protein. The table shows about 52,000 distinct CDR3 sequences, with around 6.7% occurring only once. The table lists this clonotype with a few counts. The antigen is not known. This TCR derives from a female donor with early-stage non-small cell lung cancer. The sample was PBMCs, taken at follow-up.

This CDR3 reads CASSLSPGQGFYGYTF. CDR3 nucleotides: TGTGCCAGCAGCCTATCCCCGGGACAGGGGTTCTATGGCTACACCTTC. The chain uses TRBV3-1 and TRBJ1-2, with 10 positions matching TRBD1. V dropped 4 bases and J dropped 4; count of bases not matched to a gene: 9. Looked up from germline, CDR1 is LGHDT and CDR2 is YNNKEL (reference sequence). This CDR3 contains 16 residues.